A selection of T cell receptor beta chains follows, all from one sample in a study of blood T cell repertoires in COVID-19. Produced via immunoSEQ multiplex PCR; TCRdb's table is partial and in-frame only. The table has 150,000 to 200,000 clones, about 80% seen once. Material: PBMCs or T cells enriched from blood (not recorded which). These TCRs come from a woman in her seventies in a cohort exposed to, infected with or recovered from COVID-19 (not recorded which). Both conserved end residues are trimmed from each CDR3. Clone size is shown for a subset of rows, as once, few, many or a class of expanded clone.

>-|TRBJ1-2|TRBV6-2/TRBV6-3
ASSTTLNYGYT
>-|TRBJ1-2|TRBV5-4
ASSLGGQGWGYT
>-|TRBJ2-6|TRBV7-9
AGADAGANVLT
>-|TRBJ2-7|TRBV5-1
ASSRGLAGEGYEQY
>once|TRBJ2-5|TRBV7-2
ASSLGTGGLVETQY
>-|TRBJ2-7|TRBV28
ASSTTGFEQY
>-|TRBJ2-7|TRBV11-3
ASSSRQGSYEQY
>-|TRBJ2-1|TRBV5-1
ASSSQGAGNEQF
>-|TRBJ2-3|TRBV7-3
ASSRGRGGDTQY
>once|TRBJ1-5|TRBV19
ASSIGTVGALSNQPQH
>-|TRBJ2-5|TRBV18
ASSPTGQPTSPQY
>-|TRBJ2-1|TRBV12-5
ASGLARGRAGSSYNEQF
>-|TRBJ2-5|TRBV10-3
AISESPGGETQY
>-|TRBJ2-5|TRBV4-3
ASSQDAGWATQY
>-|TRBJ2-7|TRBV2
ASSYDYLGEQY
>once|TRBJ1-6|TRBV29-1
SVGQGYNSPLH
>few|TRBJ2-7|TRBV19
ASSMKAGPSYEQY
>-|TRBJ1-1|TRBV6-5
ASSYSGRGTEAF
>-|TRBJ1-3|TRBV7-2
ASSRNKVQNFRNTIY
>-|TRBJ2-3|TRBV4-1
ASSRGLAGDTDTQY
>-|TRBJ1-1|TRBV27
ASSVLQGQAF
>-|TRBJ1-5|TRBV19
ASSRDRFNQPQH
>few|TRBJ2-7|TRBV7-9
ASSLDPGRGSYEQY
>-|TRBJ1-1|TRBV28
ASSPGQGGEAF
>-|TRBJ1-1|TRBV13
ASSLRQGSTEAF
>-|TRBJ2-7|TRBV15
ATSRSYNRGPISYEQY
>-|TRBJ2-7|TRBV18
ASSPGTGDYEQY
>once|TRBJ2-3|TRBV4-1
ASSQGVGAFSDTQY
>once|TRBJ1-1|TRBV18
ASSPLEETEAF
>-|TRBJ1-1|TRBV18
ASSPRGGDTEAF
>few|TRBJ1-5|TRBV29-1
SATEHIDQPQH
>-|TRBJ1-6|TRBV6-5
ASSYSKGGVNSPLH
>-|TRBJ2-7|TRBV7-9
ASSDRGPYEQY
>once|TRBJ2-7|TRBV4-3
ASSRARGVGYEQY
>-|TRBJ2-1|TRBV7-2
ASSPGADRVYNEQF
>-|TRBJ1-1|TRBV6-5
ASSYNRALDTEAF
>-|TRBJ2-1|TRBV5-1
ASSFSTRESSYNEQF
>-|TRBJ2-2|TRBV9
ASSVVGWGTRNTGELF
>-|TRBJ2-7|TRBV15
ATSRSRTQGTPYYEQY
>-|TRBJ2-1|TRBV5-1
ASSLGPGGGNEQF
>-|TRBJ1-5|TRBV7-2
ASSGEQSNQPQH
>-|TRBJ2-3|TRBV11-2
ASSRGTDTQY
>-|TRBJ1-6|TRBV30
AWSVYGGQGGRSPLH
>once|TRBJ2-2|TRBV28
ASGTGGRVEELF
>-|TRBJ2-7|TRBV5-1
ASSPGDRSSYEQY
>-|TRBJ2-7|TRBV7-2
ASSRGRVGEQY
>-|TRBJ2-2|TRBV5-1
ASSSLAGMNTGELF